This T cell receptor beta chain was found in a study of T cell responses to AZD1222 COVID-19 vaccine. Concerning this clone itself: Antigen: not known.

This table comes from immunoSEQ multiplex PCR, and its TCRdb copy is limited to in-frame clones, with some not included. The sample includes approximately 170,000 clones, 80% to 95% of them seen just once. Study-wide results and limits: Repertoires were collected only later (after the peak T cell response had occurred). Nearly half of unique spike-specific TCRs reportedly avoided B.1.351 and B.1.1.7 mutated regions. Donors, mostly white British, included more females; clonal diversity was possibly underestimated.

This CDR3 region has 12 residues. Trimming took off 7 bases at V and 4 bases at J, with 9 bases between the two ends. CDR1 SGHDT and CDR2 YYEEEE come from the germline V gene. Sequenced here: peripheral blood, sampled on day 0 of AZD1222 vaccination. This sequence joins TRBV5-6 and TRBJ2-1, with a tentative D call TRBD1 (5 bases). The sequence derives from an adult in good health. The CDR3 loop is CASRTGYNEQFF. The CDR3 DNA reads as TGTGCCAGCCGTACAGGATACAATGAGCAGTTCTTC.